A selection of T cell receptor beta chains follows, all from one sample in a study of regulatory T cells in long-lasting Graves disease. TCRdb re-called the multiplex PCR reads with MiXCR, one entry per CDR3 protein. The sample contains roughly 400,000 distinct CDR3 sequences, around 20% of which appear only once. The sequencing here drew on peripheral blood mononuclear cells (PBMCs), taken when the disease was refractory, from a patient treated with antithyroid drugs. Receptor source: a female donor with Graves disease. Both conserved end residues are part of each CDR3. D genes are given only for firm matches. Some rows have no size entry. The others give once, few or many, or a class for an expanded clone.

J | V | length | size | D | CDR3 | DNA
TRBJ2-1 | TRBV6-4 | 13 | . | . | CASSDTGVNEQFF | TGTGCCAGCAGTGACACCGGGGTCAATGAGCAGTTCTTC
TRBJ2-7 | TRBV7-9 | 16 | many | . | CASSLVGTQRPYEQYF | TGTGCCAGCAGCTTAGTGGGAACCCAGAGACCCTACGAGCAGTACTTC
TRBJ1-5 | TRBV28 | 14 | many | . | CASIRVGVNQPQHF | TGTGCCAGCATCAGAGTAGGGGTCAATCAGCCCCAGCATTTT
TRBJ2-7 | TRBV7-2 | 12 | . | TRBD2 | CASGGLNYEQYF | TGTGCCAGCGGGGGACTAAACTACGAGCAGTACTTC
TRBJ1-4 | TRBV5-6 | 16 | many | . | CASSMTGHEGLEKLFF | TGTGCCAGCAGCATGACAGGCCACGAGGGACTGGAAAAACTGTTTTTT
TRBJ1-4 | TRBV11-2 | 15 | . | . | CASSSSRGTYEKLFF | TGTGCCAGCAGCTCTAGCCGGGGGACTTATGAAAAACTGTTTTTT
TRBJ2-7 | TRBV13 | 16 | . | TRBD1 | CASSSRGTGSSYEQYF | TGTGCCAGCAGCTCCCGGGGGACAGGGTCCTCCTACGAGCAGTACTTC
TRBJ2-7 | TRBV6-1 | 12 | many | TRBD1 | CATSGTAYEQYF | TGTGCCACGAGTGGGACAGCATACGAGCAGTACTTC
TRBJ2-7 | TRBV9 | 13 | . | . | CASSVVGGLEQYF | TGTGCCAGCAGCGTAGTAGGGGGTCTCGAGCAGTACTTC
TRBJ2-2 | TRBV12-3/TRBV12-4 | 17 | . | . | CASSLGSGGPNTGELFF | TGTGCCAGCAGTTTAGGCTCCGGTGGCCCCAACACCGGGGAGCTGTTTTTT
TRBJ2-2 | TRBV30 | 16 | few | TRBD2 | CAWIPVAGAVTGELFF | TGTGCCTGGATCCCCGTGGCGGGAGCGGTCACCGGGGAGCTGTTTTTT
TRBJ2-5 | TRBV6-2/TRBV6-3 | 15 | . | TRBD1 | CASSYSGTGGEAQYF | TGTGCCAGCAGTTACTCGGGGACAGGGGGGGAGGCCCAGTACTTC
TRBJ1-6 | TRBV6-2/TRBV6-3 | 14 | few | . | CASSYSGATSPLHF | TGTGCCAGCAGTTACTCGGGGGCCACCTCACCCCTCCACTTT